These 11 T cell receptor beta chains were all obtained from the same sample, sequenced in a study of blood T cell repertoires in COVID-19. Produced via immunoSEQ multiplex PCR; TCRdb's table is partial and in-frame only. The table has 300,000 to 400,000 clones, around 90% seen once. The sample consisted of peripheral blood. These receptor sequences come from a woman in her 30s with COVID-19, enrolled during active disease.

Concerning this clone: Other DNA sequences of this sample code for an identical CDR3. This chain connects TRBV18 to TRBJ1-1, with a weak D call TRBD1 (6 bases). This CDR3 is 15 amino acids long. Trimming cost V 0 bases and J 1 base, with 9 bases left between them. CDR1 and CDR2 (germline): KGHSH, LQKENI. The CDR3 region has the DNA TGTGCCAGCTCACCACCAGGGGGTCCGAACACTGAAGCTTTCTTT. It encodes CASSPPGGPNTEAFF.

This rearrangement joins TRBV28 to TRBJ2-3, with D possibly TRBD2 on 6 matching bases. Germline V CDR1 and CDR2: MDHEN, SYDVKM. The CDR3 has 13 amino acids. V was trimmed by 8 bases and J by 0 bases, leaving 9 bases between them. The CDR3 loop reads CASLSGSTDTQYF. For the CDR3, the DNA is TGTGCCAGCCTCAGCGGGAGCACAGATACGCAGTATTTT.

The rearrangement joins TRBV6-1 to TRBJ2-1; TRBD2 agrees at 7 bases. Germline V gene lookup returns CDR1 MNHNS and CDR2 SASEGT. The CDR3 has 17 amino acids. After removal of 3 bases from V and 4 bases from J, the junction contained 12 bases not matched to a gene. CDR3 residues: CASSERTRGGRYNEQFF. For the CDR3, the DNA is TGTGCCAGCAGTGAGAGGACTAGGGGAGGAAGGTACAATGAGCAGTTCTTC.

The chain joins TRBV10-3 to TRBJ1-1, with D perhaps TRBD1 (6 bases). V lost 6 bases, J lost 6 bases, and 20 bases lay in between. Germline CDR1 is ENHRY and CDR2 is SYGVKD. The CDR3 runs to 15 residues. The CDR3 bases are TGTGCCATCAGCCGAGGACAGACCAATGTTCCTGAAGCTTTCTTT. Protein sequence: CAISRGQTNVPEAFF.

The chain couples TRBV3-1 (or the pseudogene TRBV3-2) to TRBJ1-3; D is unclear. CDR3 length equals 15 residues. V shed 4 bases and J shed 0 bases, with 10 bases lying between them. Germline V gene lookup returns CDR1 LGHDT and CDR2 YNNKEL (reference sequence). CDR3 sequence: CASSPRLSSGNTIYF. The CDR3 nucleotides read TGTGCCAGCAGCCCTCGACTGAGCTCTGGAAACACCATATATTTT.

The V call is TRBV5-1, the J call TRBJ1-2, with D possibly matching TRBD1 (5 bases). CDR1 and CDR2 (germline): SGHRS, YFSETQ. The CDR3 is made up of 15 amino acids. Trimming took off 2 bases at V and 6 bases at J, with 17 bases between the two ends. The CDR3 here is CASSLDSRATDGYTF. As DNA, the CDR3 is TGCGCCAGCAGCTTAGATTCCAGGGCAACGGATGGCTACACCTTC.

The rearrangement links TRBV15 to TRBJ1-1; a possible D gene is TRBD1 (6 bases). The CDR3 has 15 amino acids. The V gene lost 2 bases and the J gene lost 3 bases, with 13 bases spanning the gap. Germline CDR1 and CDR2: LNHNV and YYDKDF (reference sequence). For the CDR3, the DNA is TGTGCCACCAGCAGATACAGGGAAGGGGACACTGAAGCTTTCTTT. Its translation is CATSRYREGDTEAFF.

The V call is TRBV7-9, the J call TRBJ1-1; 8 bases fit TRBD1. CDR3 size: 15 residues. J lost 7 bases, V lost 2 bases, and 9 bases had no gene match. Germline-derived CDR1 and CDR2 are SEHNR and FQNEAQ (reference sequence). For the CDR3, the DNA is TGTGCCAGCAGCTTAATACGGGCAGGGGGCAATGAAGCTTTCTTT. Translated: CASSLIRAGGNEAFF. Based on the CDR3 plus reference TRBV7-9 and TRBJ1-1, the full variable domain is DTGVSQNPRHKITKRGQNVTFRCDPISEHNRLYWYRQTLGQGPEFLTYFQNEAQLEKSRLLSDRFSAERPKGSFSTLEIQRTEQGDSAMYLCASSLIRAGGNEAFFGQGTRLTVV.

The V and J genes are TRBV12-3 or TRBV12-4 and TRBJ1-3; D is unclear. CDR3 length equals 13 residues. With 2 bases removed from V and 5 bases from J, the gap between germline ends came to 7 bases. CDR3 in DNA: TGTGCCAGCAGTTTACACAGCCGAAACACCATATATTTT. It encodes CASSLHSRNTIYF.

This chain uses TRBV5-1 with TRBJ2-7, with TRBD1 identical over 8 bases. The ends lost 2 bases at V and 2 bases at J; junction bases unmatched: 6. CDR1 and CDR2 (germline): SGHRS, YFSETQ. CDR3 size: 15 residues. Here the CDR3 reads CASSLGRTGPYEQYF. CDR3 bases: TGCGCCAGCAGCTTAGGTCGGACAGGGCCCTACGAGCAGTACTTC.

A note on this clone: This sample includes further DNA sequences coding for the same CDR3. V is TRBV4-1 and J is TRBJ2-7, with D unclear. In germline, CDR1 is MGHRA, CDR2 YSYEKL. Trimming shortened V by 4 bases and J by 0 bases, and 10 bases separated the two germline ends. CDR3 length equals 14 residues. CDR3 residues: CASSPRTGSYEQYF. The CDR3 nucleotides read TGCGCCAGCAGCCCCCGTACCGGCTCCTACGAGCAGTACTTC.